The clone carrying this T cell receptor (beta chain) was seen ten or more times. The CDR3 has 14 residues. With V trimmed by 6 bases and J by 2 bases, 6 bases remained unmatched. Looked up from germline, CDR1 is SGHTA and CDR2 is FQGNSA. CDR3-region Arm-PCR and iRepertoire HTBI primers produced the TCR beta libraries. TCRdb reprocessed the multiplex PCR reads via MiXCR and lists one record per CDR3 protein. The sample lists hundreds of thousands of distinct CDR3 sequences, 20% to 25% seen once, with over 7.5% in the top ten. Described time point: persistent/refractory GD, antithyroid drugs over 5 years with positive TRAb. PBMC RNA was the source of the TCR library. This record belongs to a study of regulatory T cells in long-lasting Graves disease.

The sequenced sample was peripheral blood mononuclear cells (PBMCs), obtained when the disease was refractory, from a patient treated with antithyroid drugs. The sequence derives from a female donor with Graves disease. This chain links TRBV7-2 with TRBJ2-7; 8 bases agree with TRBD1. The CDR3 nucleotides read TGTGCCAGCAGTTTTGACAGGGGAGCCTACGAGCAGTACTTC. Its translation: CASSFDRGAYEQYF.